This T cell receptor (beta chain) was sequenced in a study of beta chain features in type 1 diabetes. Study-wide findings and caveats: Type 1 diabetes patients showed a moderate but significant shortening of TCRB CDR3s in all four CD4+ subsets.

A remark on this clone: Its antigen is undetermined.

The germline V gene encodes CDR1 MNHEY and CDR2 SVGAGI. Trimming at V came to 5 bases and at J to 4 bases, leaving 6 bases not matched to a gene. The CDR3 sequence is 15 residues long. The study reverse transcribed the entire isolated RNA, so it sequenced expressed TCRB transcripts. Sequencing was performed with immunoSEQ multiplex PCR; in TCRdb, only in-frame clones are kept and a portion is missing. The sample lists around 250,000 clones; around 13% were seen once. The chain uses TRBV6-5 and TRBJ1-1, with 11 nucleotides matching TRBD1. Sequencing was performed on naive CD4+ T cells from blood. This TCR was sampled from a young man with type 1 diabetes. CDR3 sequence (DNA): TGTGCCAGCAGTCGTGGACAGGGGGCTGCCACTGAAGCTTTCTTT. It encodes CASSRGQGAATEAFF.